This passage covers 19 T cell receptor beta chains from one sample sequenced in a study of cytomegalovirus exposure and HLA in healthy donors. Clones were sequenced by immunoSEQ multiplex PCR, and TCRdb holds only the in-frame ones, with some missing. The table has about 120,000 clones, approximately 88% seen once. The sequencing sample was made of PBMCs. All receptors derive from a young woman in good health and CMV-seropositive.

V gene TRBV2 combines with J gene TRBJ2-3, with D uncertain. Trimming removed 1 base from V and 1 base from J, with 9 bases in between. CDR1 is SNHLY and CDR2 is FYNNEI in the germline V gene. The CDR3 is made up of 15 amino acids. The DNA of the CDR3 is TGTGCCAGCAGTGAAGGTGGGCCCCGCACAGATACGCAGTATTTT. This translates into CASSEGGPRTDTQYF.

This chain links TRBV5-1 with TRBJ2-2, with 7 bases that match TRBD1. This CDR3 comprises 15 residues. In germline, CDR1 is SGHRS, CDR2 YFSETQ. Trimming at V came to 2 bases and at J to 5 bases, leaving 6 bases not matched to a gene. The CDR3 nucleotides read TGCGCCAGCAGCTTAAACAGGGGCGAAACCGGGGAGCTGTTTTTT. As protein: CASSLNRGETGELFF.

V gene TRBV11-2 combines with J gene TRBJ2-3; TRBD1 might be the D (5 bases). CDR1 and CDR2 (germline): SGHAT, FQNNGV. V shed 5 bases and J shed 3 bases, with 18 bases lying between them. The CDR3 has 16 residues. The CDR3 protein is CASSLGLLQGTDTQYF. DNA for the CDR3: TGTGCCAGCAGCCTAGGGCTGCTCCAGGGTACAGATACGCAGTATTTT.

The J gene is TRBJ2-5, the V gene TRBV5-4; 8 nucleotides align to TRBD2. This CDR3 contains 15 residues. Germline V gene sequence: CDR1 SGHNT, CDR2 YYREEE (reference sequence). The J segment lost 2 bases and the V segment lost 4 bases, leaving 7 bases of the junction unmatched. The CDR3 region is CASSDSGGIQETQYF. As DNA, the CDR3 is TGTGCCAGCAGCGACTCGGGGGGGATTCAAGAGACCCAGTACTTC.

The chain uses TRBV13 and TRBJ2-1; 7 nucleotides line up with TRBD1. The ends lost 6 bases at V and 7 bases at J; junction bases unmatched: 9. This CDR3 spans 14 amino acids. Looked up from germline, CDR1 is PRHDT and CDR2 is FYEKMQ (reference sequence). In DNA form, the CDR3 reads TGTGCCAGCAGGAAGACAGGGTCAGGGAATGAGCAGTTCTTC. Protein sequence: CASRKTGSGNEQFF.

V and J are TRBV4-1 and TRBJ1-2; D uncertain. Germline loops: CDR1 MGHRA, CDR2 YSYEKL. Trimming removed 4 bases at V and 6 bases at J, with 21 bases between. The CDR3 covers 16 residues. The chain's CDR3 is CASSLPYAGRLNGYTF. In DNA form, the CDR3 reads TGCGCCAGCAGCCTCCCGTATGCGGGGAGGCTAAATGGCTACACCTTC.

V usage is TRBV28 and J usage is TRBJ2-2, with 11 bases lining up with TRBD2. The CDR3 totals 15 residues. Germline lookup yields CDR1 MDHEN and CDR2 SYDVKM. V lost 1 base and J lost 6; bases outside the gene matches: 1. CDR3 nucleotide sequence: TGTGCCAGCAGTTTATATAGCGGGAGGGCCGGGGAGCTGTTTTTT. Protein: CASSLYSGRAGELFF. Combining the CDR3 with reference TRBV28 and TRBJ2-2 gives the whole variable domain DVKVTQSSRYLVKRTGEKVFLECVQDMDHENMFWYRQDPGLGLRLIYFSYDVKMKEKGDIPEGYSVSREKKERFSLILESASTNQTSMYLCASSLYSGRAGELFFGEGSRLTVL.

The CDR3 region has the DNA TGTGCCAGCAGCTCAGCGACACAGGGTTGGTGGGAAACTGAAGCTTTCTTT. It yields the protein CASSSATQGWWETEAFF. The chain has TRBV11-2 and TRBJ1-1, with D possibly TRBD1 on 6 matching bases. The CDR3 consists of 17 residues. Per the germline V gene, CDR1 is SGHAT and CDR2 is FQNNGV. V was pared by 4 bases and J by 5 bases, with 23 bases between.

This chain joins TRBV15 and TRBJ2-3, with 7 bases identical to TRBD2. CDR3 length: 15 amino acids. Germline CDR1 is LNHNV and CDR2 is YYDKDF (reference sequence). Unmatched junction bases numbered 5, after V lost 0 bases and J lost 5 bases. This CDR3 reads CATSRDRPSGDTQYF. The CDR3 region has the DNA TGTGCCACCAGCAGAGATAGGCCTAGCGGAGATACGCAGTATTTT.

The V call is TRBV19, the J call TRBJ2-3, with D unresolved. Germline values: CDR1 LNHDA, CDR2 SQIVND (reference sequence). The CDR3 is 13 amino acids. The V end lost 4 bases, the J end lost 1 base, and 6 bases lay between the germline ends. This CDR3 is CASSSRGTDTQYF. The CDR3 nucleotides read TGTGCCAGTAGTAGCCGGGGCACAGATACGCAGTATTTT. The variable domain in full, completed from reference TRBV19 and TRBJ2-3, reads DGGITQSPKYLFRKEGQNVTLSCEQNLNHDAMYWYRQDPGQGLRLIYYSQIVNDFQKGDIAEGYSVSREKKESFPLTVTSAQKNPTAFYLCASSSRGTDTQYFGPGTRLTVL.

The chain carries TRBV19 and TRBJ2-1, with TRBD1 as a possible D gene (5 bases). V lost 4 bases to trimming and J lost 2 bases, with 12 bases between them. The CDR3 length is 15 residues. From germline, CDR1 is LNHDA and CDR2 SQIVND (reference sequence). The CDR3 loop is CASSRDSATYNEQFF. CDR3 in DNA: TGTGCCAGTAGTAGAGACAGCGCGACCTACAATGAGCAGTTCTTC.

CDR3: CASSPGRDSRNYNEQFF. Here the CDR3 DNA reads TGTGCCAGCAGCCCCGGGAGGGACAGTCGGAACTACAATGAGCAGTTCTTC. The gene calls are TRBV7-9 and TRBJ2-1; maybe TRBD2 (8 bases). This CDR3 region has 17 residues. CDR1 is SEHNR, CDR2 FQNEAQ, per germline (reference sequence). V lost 5 bases and J lost 3, with 20 bases in between.

The V and J genes are TRBV25-1 and TRBJ1-1; TRBD1 agrees at 7 bases. This CDR3 spans 12 amino acids. Trimming removed 6 bases from V and 7 bases from J; junction bases left unmatched: 5. CDR1 and CDR2 (germline): MGHDK, SYGVNS. The CDR3 sequence: CASSPGQNEAFF. The CDR3 DNA is TGTGCCAGCAGCCCGGGACAGAATGAAGCTTTCTTT.

The rearrangement uses TRBV30 and TRBJ1-1, with TRBD1 matching 8 bases. V was clipped by 1 base and J by 3 bases; unmatched bases: 7. This CDR3 spans 15 amino acids. The V gene's germline CDR1 is GTSNPN and CDR2 SVGIG (reference sequence). In DNA, the CDR3 is TGTGCCTGGAGTGGAGGACAGGGTGGGGACACTGAAGCTTTCTTT. Protein product: CAWSGGQGGDTEAFF. Filled out from reference TRBV30 and TRBJ1-1, the complete variable domain reads SQTIHQWPATLVQPVGSPLSLECTVEGTSNPNLYWYRQAAGRGLQLLFYSVGIGQISSEVPQNLSASRPQDRQFILSSKKLLLSDSGFYLCAWSGGQGGDTEAFFGQGTRLTVV.

This CDR3 is CASSIRAGGNTDTQYF. In DNA form, the CDR3 reads TGTGCCAGTAGTATTAGAGCGGGAGGCAATACAGATACGCAGTATTTT. The V gene is TRBV19, the J gene TRBJ2-3; 9 bases match TRBD2. The CDR3 runs to 16 residues. Losses at the gene ends were 3 bases for V and 3 bases for J; bases not matched to a gene: 7. Germline CDR1 and CDR2: LNHDA and SQIVND (reference sequence).

The chain links TRBV10-3 to TRBJ2-7; possibly TRBD2 for D (6 bases). With 3 bases removed from V and 5 bases from J, the gap between germline ends came to 11 bases. Germline V lookup: CDR1 ENHRY, CDR2 SYGVKD. The CDR3 contains 13 residues. The CDR3 sequence: CAISDLEGDEQYF. For the CDR3, the DNA is TGTGCCATCAGTGATTTGGAGGGAGACGAGCAGTACTTC.

The chain carries TRBV2 and TRBJ1-1; the match to TRBD1 covers 10 bases. V lost 8 bases, J lost 5 bases, and 11 bases stayed unmatched. CDR3 length: 15 residues. The germline CDR1 and CDR2 sequences are SNHLY and FYNNEI. The chain's CDR3 is CASCSRDRGGTEAFF. Here the CDR3 DNA reads TGTGCCAGCTGCAGCCGGGACAGGGGTGGGACTGAAGCTTTCTTT.

This chain uses TRBV7-9 with TRBJ1-1; 7 bases map to TRBD1. CDR1 SEHNR and CDR2 FQNEAQ come from the germline V gene (reference sequence). The trim removed 5 bases at V and 1 base at J, leaving 4 bases unmatched. This CDR3 contains 14 residues. This CDR3 reads CASSPGTANTEAFF. In DNA, the CDR3 is TGTGCCAGCAGCCCCGGGACAGCGAACACTGAAGCTTTCTTT. Variable domain in full (rest from reference TRBV7-9 and TRBJ1-1): DTGVSQNPRHKITKRGQNVTFRCDPISEHNRLYWYRQTLGQGPEFLTYFQNEAQLEKSRLLSDRFSAERPKGSFSTLEIQRTEQGDSAMYLCASSPGTANTEAFFGQGTRLTVV.

In its sample, this clone was seen once. The chain links TRBV27 to TRBJ1-4; 10 nucleotides align to TRBD1. The CDR3 covers 15 residues. The germline CDR1 and CDR2 sequences are MNHEY and SMNVEV (reference sequence). Trimming at V came to 4 bases and at J to 6 bases, leaving 5 bases not matched to a gene. In nucleotides, the CDR3 is TGTGCCAGCAGTTCGTGGACAGGGGGACATGAAAAACTGTTTTTT. It translates to CASSSWTGGHEKLFF.